A single sample is the source of the 22 T cell receptor beta chains below, sequenced in a study of shared clonotypes between healthy human individuals. Profiling relied on immunoSEQ multiplex PCR, and the TCRdb table lists in-frame clones only, not all of them. The sample lists about 600,000 clones, less than 98% occurring once. The source material was naive CD4+ T cells sorted from blood. Noted subset: CD45RA+ positively selected. All receptors come from a woman aged 30 to 39 in good health.

J is TRBJ2-1 and V is TRBV27; 10 bases align to TRBD2. V shed 3 bases, J shed 4 bases, and the junction held 3 bases outside the gene matches. CDR1 is MNHEY and CDR2 is SMNVEV in the germline V gene (reference sequence). This CDR3 spans 15 amino acids. The CDR3 DNA reads as TGTGCCAGCAGTTTCCAAGCGGGAGGGTACAATGAGCAGTTCTTC. Its translation: CASSFQAGGYNEQFF.

In DNA form, the CDR3 reads TGTGCCAGCAGCTTAGAGGCGGACACTGAAGCTTTCTTT. Translation: CASSLEADTEAFF. The chain couples TRBV7-9 to TRBJ1-1; D unclear. V was trimmed by 1 base and J by 3 bases, leaving 6 bases between them. The CDR3 length is 13 residues. The V gene's germline CDR1 is SEHNR and CDR2 FQNEAQ (reference sequence).

The V and J genes are TRBV29-1 and TRBJ2-7; 12 nucleotides agree with TRBD2. Trimming at V came to 5 bases and at J to 4 bases, leaving 3 bases not matched to a gene. The CDR3 spans 13 residues. CDR1 SQVTM and CDR2 ANQGSEA come from the germline V gene. The CDR3 loop is CSVRLAGVYEQYF. CDR3 bases: TGCAGCGTTAGACTAGCGGGAGTTTACGAGCAGTACTTC.

The rearrangement links TRBV28 to TRBJ2-3; 14 nucleotides match TRBD2. V lost 2 bases, J lost 3 bases, and 1 base stayed unmatched. The germline CDR1 and CDR2 sequences are MDHEN and SYDVKM. The CDR3 is 16 amino acids. CDR3 amino acids: CASSLRLAGGTDTQYF. For the CDR3, the DNA is TGTGCCAGCAGTTTACGACTAGCGGGAGGGACAGATACGCAGTATTTT.

This clone showed up just once. The chain is built from TRBV18 and TRBJ1-5, with 7 bases lining up with TRBD1. V lost 6 bases to trimming and J lost 7 bases; unmatched junction nucleotides: 9. The CDR3 is 14 amino acids. Germline V gene lookup returns CDR1 KGHSH and CDR2 LQKENI. The CDR3 here is CASSPRGSIQPQHF. CDR3 coding DNA: TGTGCCAGCTCGCCCAGGGGGAGTATACAGCCCCAGCATTTT.

V and J are TRBV5-1 and TRBJ2-7; the D gene is possibly TRBD2 (5 bases). Between the trimmed V and J ends, which lost 0 bases and 1 base, there was a span of 17 bases. Per germline, CDR1 SGHRS and CDR2 YFSETQ. This CDR3 is built from 17 residues. The CDR3 spells CASSLGTMSGSSYEQYF. As DNA, the CDR3 is TGCGCCAGCAGCTTGGGAACGATGAGCGGATCGTCCTACGAGCAGTACTTC.

This clone has only one observation. At one boundary the junction diverges from the germline segment, which might be a read error. This chain joins TRBV28 and TRBJ2-1; D tentatively reads TRBD1 or TRBD2 (5 bases each). Germline values: CDR1 MDHEN, CDR2 SYDVKM. There are 11 residues in the CDR3. CDR3 in amino acids: CASTYRGRVVF. The CDR3 DNA reads TGTGCCAGCACATACCGGGGACGCGTCGTCTTC.

This sequence joins TRBV5-1 and TRBJ2-5; perhaps TRBD1 as D (5 bases). The germline V gene has CDR1 SGHRS and CDR2 YFSETQ. The V gene lost 4 bases and the J gene lost 3 bases, with 16 bases spanning the gap. The CDR3 is made up of 15 amino acids. CDR3 nucleotide sequence: TGCGCCAGCAGCCACCAGGGTTTGGCAAAAGAGACCCAGTACTTC. As protein: CASSHQGLAKETQYF.

This rearrangement joins TRBV28 to TRBJ2-2; tentatively, D is TRBD1 (6 bases). The CDR3 has 13 amino acids. V lost 8 bases and J 0 bases, leaving 7 bases between the germline ends. Per germline, CDR1 MDHEN and CDR2 SYDVKM. DNA for the CDR3: TGTGCCAGCCGACAGGCGAACACCGGGGAGCTGTTTTTT. The encoded protein is CASRQANTGELFF.

This chain uses TRBV11-2 with TRBJ1-3; TRBD1 matches at 8 bases. Trimming removed 6 bases from V and 0 bases from J; junction bases left unmatched: 7. The CDR3 extends over 16 amino acids. Germline-derived CDR1 and CDR2 are SGHAT and FQNNGV. The CDR3 region is CASRGITGGSGNTIYF. For the CDR3, the DNA is TGTGCCAGCAGGGGAATAACAGGGGGCTCTGGAAACACCATATATTTT.

J is TRBJ1-4 and V is TRBV4-1; D not resolved. This CDR3 is 16 amino acids long. V was pared by 1 base and J by 5 bases, with 14 bases between. Germline CDR1 and CDR2: MGHRA and YSYEKL. CDR3 nucleotides: TGCGCCAGCAGCCAAGTTTGGCAAGGTCACAATGAAAAACTGTTTTTT. Its translation is CASSQVWQGHNEKLFF.

The chain couples TRBV7-8 to TRBJ2-7, with D hard to call. The germline V and J ends were trimmed by 5 bases and 2 bases, with 16 bases remaining between them. Per germline, CDR1 SGHVS and CDR2 FQNEAQ. This CDR3 is built from 15 residues. CDR3: CASSPRRAAPYEQYF. CDR3 coding DNA: TGTGCCAGCAGCCCCCGAAGGGCCGCACCCTACGAGCAGTACTTC.

This sequence joins TRBV28 and TRBJ2-1; TRBD1 agrees at 7 bases. The V gene end was trimmed by 7 bases and the J gene end by 8 bases; junction bases not matched to a gene: 11. The V gene's germline CDR1 is MDHEN and CDR2 SYDVKM. The CDR3 has 14 residues. This chain's CDR3 is CASKIPGQLDEQFF. The CDR3 DNA follows: TGTGCCAGCAAGATTCCGGGACAGCTCGATGAGCAGTTCTTC.

The V call is TRBV5-1, the J call TRBJ2-5, with a tentative D call TRBD1 (6 bases). The J call may be wrong; the DNA end is better matched by TRBJ2-7. The CDR3 totals 14 residues. Germline V lookup: CDR1 SGHRS, CDR2 YFSETQ. CDR3 sequence (DNA): TGCGCCAGCAGCTTGGCAGGGGAGCCCTACGAGCAGTACTTC. This sequence encodes CASSLAGEPYEQYF.

The genes are TRBV2 and TRBJ1-1; TRBD1 matches 9 bases. This CDR3 has 14 residues. The junction had 1 base not matched to a gene; V was cut back by 1 base and J by 4 bases. In germline, CDR1 is SNHLY, CDR2 FYNNEI. This CDR3 is CASSEGTGVTEAFF. The CDR3 nucleotides are TGTGCCAGCAGTGAAGGGACAGGGGTCACTGAAGCTTTCTTT.

This chain uses TRBV6-6 with TRBJ2-7; 13 bases match TRBD2. Losses at the gene ends were 7 bases for V and 4 bases for J; bases not matched to a gene: 4. Germline CDR1 and CDR2: MNHNY and SVGAGI (reference sequence). The CDR3 contains 14 residues. The CDR3 sequence is CASKGTSGDYEQYF. The DNA of the CDR3 is TGTGCCAGCAAAGGGACTAGCGGGGATTACGAGCAGTACTTC.

As concerns this clone: This sample includes further DNA sequences coding for the same CDR3. V is TRBV18 and J is TRBJ1-5, with D possibly TRBD1 on 5 matching bases. CDR1 is KGHSH, CDR2 LQKENI, per germline. Trimming took off 1 base at V and 5 bases at J, with 6 bases between the two ends. The CDR3 totals 13 residues. This CDR3 reads CASSPRGDQPQHF. The CDR3 DNA is TGTGCCAGCTCACCACGGGGGGATCAGCCCCAGCATTTT.

The chain carries TRBV6-5 and TRBJ2-7; D is perhaps TRBD1 (6 bases). V gave up 0 bases and J gave up 3 bases, with 12 bases separating them. The CDR3 totals 15 residues. Germline CDR1 and CDR2: MNHEY and SVGAGI. CDR3 DNA sequence: TGTGCCAGCAGTTACTCTCGGTCAGGGGACTACGAGCAGTACTTC. The encoded protein is CASSYSRSGDYEQYF.

The chain uses TRBV29-1 and TRBJ2-7, with D uncertain. Germline CDR1 reads SQVTM; CDR2 reads ANQGSEA. V lost 3 bases to trimming and J lost 4 bases, with 13 bases between them. This CDR3 region has 13 residues. In DNA form, the CDR3 reads TGCAGCGTTGATCTCCCATCGCAGTACGAGCAGTACTTC. Its protein is CSVDLPSQYEQYF.

The rearrangement uses TRBV5-4 and TRBJ2-7, with TRBD2 matching over 13 bases. This CDR3 is 18 amino acids long. V lost 4 bases and J lost 0; bases outside the gene matches: 10. CDR1 and CDR2 (germline): SGHNT, YYREEE (reference sequence). The CDR3: CASSPRRLAGGSSYEQYF. The CDR3 DNA follows: TGTGCCAGCAGCCCCCGTAGACTAGCGGGAGGCAGCTCCTACGAGCAGTACTTC.

With respect to this clone: Other DNA sequences in the same sample also yield this CDR3. The chain uses TRBV6-1 and TRBJ1-1; 10 bases line up with TRBD1. CDR1 and CDR2 from the germline V gene are MNHNS and SASEGT. V lost 4 bases, J lost 4 bases, and 0 bases stayed unmatched. The length of the CDR3 is 13 residues. The CDR3 region has the DNA TGTGCCAGCAGTGGGACAGGGGGCACTGAAGCTTTCTTT. This sequence encodes CASSGTGGTEAFF.

V and J are TRBV28 and TRBJ1-1; maybe TRBD1 (5 bases). V lost 5 bases, J lost 0 bases, and 13 bases lay in between. The CDR3 runs to 15 residues. Germline V gene sequence: CDR1 MDHEN, CDR2 SYDVKM. In DNA form, the CDR3 reads TGTGCCAGCAGTCGAACAGGTTCCCTGAACACTGAAGCTTTCTTT. This codes for CASSRTGSLNTEAFF.